This T cell receptor beta chain was retrieved from a study of cytomegalovirus exposure and HLA in healthy donors. Across the study: Earlier findings included about 120 million unique TCR beta sequences obtained from approximately 170 million T cells.

To note about this clone: The target antigen is unknown.

Regarding the study as a whole: Donor immune exposure was known only as CMV serostatus. A missense variant in DCLRE1C was later tied to TCR beta V- and J-gene trimming.

60 Vbeta and 13 Jbeta primers were used in PCR. Method: immunoSEQ multiplex PCR; TCRdb's copy keeps in-frame clones and lacks some. This sample yields some 150,000 clones, of which 50% to 75% are seen a single time; approximately 2.5% belongs to the top ten. From germline, CDR1 is SGDLS and CDR2 YYNGEE. This CDR3 region has 13 residues. Between the trimmed V and J ends, which lost 5 bases and 2 bases, there was a span of 10 bases. The receptor was derived from a woman aged 40 to 55 in good health and CMV-seronegative. Sequenced input: PBMCs. The rearrangement uses TRBV9 and TRBJ1-2, with D hard to call. In DNA, the CDR3 is TGTGCCAGCAGTGCAGGCGTAAACTATGGCTACACCTTC. Amino acids: CASSAGVNYGYTF.